This T cell receptor (beta chain) was documented in a study of CD8 T cells in Susac syndrome. An amount of RNA that ranged from about 0.45 to 1 ug was reverse transcribed with random hexamers. Amplification of TCR beta CDR3 used immunoSEQ multiplex PCR across 54 Vbeta and 13 Jbeta. From the immunoSEQ multiplex PCR reads, TCRdb called clonotypes with MiXCR, one entry per CDR3 protein. The table has 110,000 or so distinct CDR3 sequences, around 94% seen once. This CDR3 has 15 amino acids. Deletions cut 2 bases from V and 2 bases from J, with 13 bases between. CDR1 is SGHTA, CDR2 FQGNSA, per germline. The patients serving as multiple sclerosis controls were treatment-naive. They had stable or active relapsing-remitting disease and fulfilled revised McDonald criteria. TEMRA cells were FACS-enriched, while CD8+ and CD4+ T cells were negatively isolated.

The sample consisted of CD4+ T cells from PBMCs. This clonotype was obtained from a human donor with multiple sclerosis. The chain joins TRBV7-2 to TRBJ2-7; no clear D gene. This CDR3 reads CASSLSPVIAYEQYF. For the CDR3, the DNA is TGTGCCAGCAGCTTATCTCCGGTGATCGCCTACGAGCAGTACTTC.